This entry features one T cell receptor beta chain sequence. The data were taken from a study of blood T cell repertoires in COVID-19. As for the study in general: From the United States, Italy and Spain came samples of acute and convalescent COVID-19. T cells, B-cell-depleted T cells, or PBMCs supplied cDNA or gDNA.

Donors in Cohort 3 counted as recovered after two negative PCRs, clearance, or symptom resolution. Generated by immunoSEQ multiplex PCR, the TCRdb table keeps only in-frame clones and is missing some. This sample has about 100,000 clones, with around 86% found just once. The clonotype comes from a woman in her fifties or sixties who had recovered from COVID-19. The sample comprised PBMCs or T cells enriched from blood (not recorded which).

CDR3 bases: TGCGCCAGCAGCTTGGAACCTACGAACGGGTATTCACCCCTCCACTTT. This encodes CASSLEPTNGYSPLHF. The V and J genes are TRBV5-1 and TRBJ1-6; no clear D gene. Trimming shortened V by 0 bases and J by 8 bases, and 15 bases separated the two germline ends. The CDR3 is 16 amino acids. The V gene's germline CDR1 is SGHRS and CDR2 YFSETQ.